This T cell receptor (beta chain) was sequenced in a study of blood T cell repertoires in COVID-19. On the study more broadly: PBMCs, B-cell-depleted T cells, or T cells were the source of the cDNA or gDNA that made up the material.

This CDR3 region has 17 residues. V shed 5 bases, J shed 0 bases, and the junction held 12 bases outside the gene matches. Germline V lookup: CDR1 MNHNY, CDR2 SVGAGI (reference sequence). Per the original methods: The authors estimated nucleated cell counts from reference gene primer amplification. Sequencing used immunoSEQ multiplex PCR; TCRdb keeps in-frame clones, though not all of them. V and J calls and clone size are those listed in that table; D and trimming were worked out from the DNA. This table holds a few hundred thousand clones, over 70% found once. Seattle researchers signed up patients amid active infection and tracked them longitudinally.

This clonotype originated in a woman between 65 and 79 years old with COVID-19, enrolled during active disease. The sequencing input was peripheral blood. This sequence joins TRBV6-6 and TRBJ1-2; 7 bases are shared with TRBD1. The CDR3 loop is CASSRAQGQRANYGYTF. CDR3 coding DNA: TGTGCCAGCAGTCGAGCCCAGGGACAGCGAGCTAACTATGGCTACACCTTC.